The next 23 T cell receptor beta chains were all read from a single sample in a study of T cells in Graves' hyperthyroidism and ophthalmopathy. RNA transcripts were the template for amplifying TCR beta CDR3 regions. The HTBI primer set was used in a first-round RT-PCR of the TCR CDR3. TCRdb re-derived calls from the multiplex PCR reads in MiXCR, one entry per CDR3 protein. The table includes some 720,000 distinct CDR3 sequences, less than 20% detected once. Input material: blood. The receptors originated from a man younger than 35 with Graves' hyperthyroidism.

The chain couples TRBV29-1 to TRBJ1-2, with 11 positions matching TRBD1. The V and J ends lost 4 bases and 7 bases, in that order; junction bases with no gene match: 8. The CDR3 loop spans 14 amino acids. Germline-derived CDR1 and CDR2 are SQVTM and ANQGSEA. CDR3 protein: CSVAGGQGASGYTF. DNA of the CDR3: TGCAGCGTTGCCGGAGGACAGGGGGCGTCTGGCTACACCTTC. Full variable domain (outside the CDR3, taken from reference TRBV29-1 and TRBJ1-2): SAVISQKPSRDICQRGTSLTIQCQVDSQVTMMFWYRQQPGQSLTLIATANQGSEATYESGFVIDKFPISRPNLTFSTLTVSNMSPEDSSIYLCSVAGGQGASGYTFGSGTRLTVV.

Concerning this clonotype itself: In this CDR3 the conserved last residue, phenylalanine or tryptophan, is missing, so a read error is likely. The gene calls are TRBV7-2 and TRBJ2-1, with 16 positions matching TRBD2. The CDR3 has 17 amino acids. Trimming at V came to 5 bases and at J to 7 bases, leaving 8 bases not matched to a gene. The germline gives CDR1 SGHTA, CDR2 FQGNSA. The CDR3, as DNA: TGTGCCAGCAGCATGATACCGGGACTAGCGGGAGGGAATGAGCAGTTCTCC. Amino acids: CASSMIPGLAGGNEQFS.

This clonotype showed up just a few times. The chain recombines TRBV7-6 with TRBJ2-5, with TRBD2 matching 8 bases. J gave up 4 bases and V 1 base, and 8 bases lay outside the gene matches. Germline loops: CDR1 SGHVS, CDR2 FNYEAQ. CDR3 length: 16 amino acids. As DNA, the CDR3 is TGTGCCAGCAGCTTAGTTTACGGGCTAGCGGGAGAGACCCAGTACTTC. It yields the protein CASSLVYGLAGETQYF.

This chain links TRBV29-1 with TRBJ2-1; 9 bases line up with TRBD2. The V gene end was trimmed by 3 bases and the J gene end by 6 bases; junction bases not matched to a gene: 6. The CDR3 contains 14 residues. Germline CDR1 is SQVTM and CDR2 is ANQGSEA. CDR3 nucleotides: TGCAGCGTTGAGCGGGAGGGCCTTGGCAATGAGCAGTTCTTC. This codes for CSVEREGLGNEQFF.

The chain couples TRBV5-4 to TRBJ2-3, with D possibly called TRBD1 or TRBD2 (5 bases each). Between the trimmed V and J ends, which lost 9 bases and 2 bases, there was a span of 10 bases. Germline lookup yields CDR1 SGHNT and CDR2 YYREEE (reference sequence). The CDR3 runs 12 residues. The CDR3 loop is CATEGPTDTQYF. In DNA, the CDR3 is TGTGCCACCGAGGGACCCACAGATACGCAGTATTTT.

This clonotype has just a few counts. The chain employs TRBV6-1 and TRBJ2-2, with 8 bases lining up with TRBD1. CDR3 size: 14 residues. Germline V gene lookup returns CDR1 MNHNS and CDR2 SASEGT. With 5 bases clipped from V and 5 bases from J, the junction kept 4 bases outside the gene matches. Here the CDR3 DNA reads TGTGCCAGCAGTTCGCACAGGGGGACCGGGGAGCTGTTTTTT. Amino acids: CASSSHRGTGELFF.

This sequence joins TRBV19 and TRBJ2-1; a weak D match, TRBD2 (5 bases). Germline V gene data show CDR1 as LNHDA and CDR2 as SQIVND (reference sequence). Trimming shortened V by 0 bases and J by 7 bases, and 16 bases separated the two germline ends. The CDR3 has 16 amino acids. The CDR3 DNA sequence: TGTGCCAGTAGTATAGAATGGGTGGGAGCGCGAAATGAGCAGTTCTTC. Translation: CASSIEWVGARNEQFF.

V is TRBV20-1 and J is TRBJ2-7, with 7 positions matching TRBD1. The V segment lost 6 bases and the J segment 4 bases; nucleotides outside the gene matches: 15. This CDR3 region has 15 residues. Germline V gene sequence: CDR1 DFQATT, CDR2 SNEGSKA (reference sequence). CDR3 residues: CSAPPAGGLFYEQYF. CDR3 sequence (DNA): TGCAGTGCCCCCCCGGCAGGGGGTCTCTTTTACGAGCAGTACTTC.

This clonotype was counted many times. V and J are TRBV6-2 or TRBV6-3 and TRBJ2-7; possibly TRBD2 for D (6 bases). V shed 8 bases and J shed 3 bases, with 14 bases lying between them. Germline V gene data show CDR1 as MNHEY and CDR2 as SVGEGT. The CDR3 is made up of 13 amino acids. CDR3 residues: CASRPEGNYEQYF. In nucleotides, the CDR3 is TGTGCCAGCCGCCCGGAGGGAAACTACGAGCAGTACTTC.

This clonotype came up many times. This chain links TRBV9 with TRBJ2-5; D is tentatively TRBD1 or TRBD2 (5 bases each). There are 15 residues in the CDR3. The V gene's germline CDR1 is SGDLS and CDR2 YYNGEE. V was cut by 0 bases and J by 0 bases, with 9 bases left in between. CDR3 loop: CASSVDGTDQETQYF. CDR3 sequence (DNA): TGTGCCAGCAGCGTAGACGGGACGGACCAAGAGACCCAGTACTTC.

J is TRBJ2-3 and V is TRBV6-4, with a tentative D call TRBD1 (6 bases). V lost 10 bases, J lost 6 bases, and 20 bases lay in between. The germline V gene has CDR1 MRHNA and CDR2 SNTAGT. CDR3 length: 14 amino acids. The CDR3 DNA is TGTGCCACCCAGCGAGGCAGGGGAGACGATACGCAGTATTTT. Translating gives CATQRGRGDDTQYF.

The chain has TRBV16 and TRBJ1-5, with D unresolved. Looked up from germline, CDR1 is KGHSY and CDR2 is FQNENV. V lost 3 bases, J lost 0 bases, and 6 bases lay in between. The CDR3 is 14 residues long. CDR3 nucleotides: TGTGCCAGCAGCCACGCAGATAGCAATCAGCCCCAGCATTTT. Encoded protein: CASSHADSNQPQHF.

The chain couples TRBV6-5 to TRBJ2-7; D may be TRBD1 or TRBD2 (6 bases each). Germline CDR1 reads MNHEY; CDR2 reads SVGAGI. The V gene lost 3 bases and the J gene lost 5 bases, with 14 bases spanning the gap. The CDR3 loop spans 14 amino acids. The CDR3 protein is CASSYGGTSNEQYF. CDR3 sequence (DNA): TGTGCCAGCAGTTATGGCGGGACATCTAACGAGCAGTACTTC.

The chain links TRBV20-1 to TRBJ2-3, with D uncertain. The ends were cut back, 1 base at V and 2 bases at J, with 7 bases in the middle. The CDR3 extends over 13 amino acids. CDR1 and CDR2 from the germline V gene are DFQATT and SNEGSKA (reference sequence). The CDR3 DNA reads TGCAGTGCTAGAGTCGGGTACACAGATACGCAGTATTTT. This codes for CSARVGYTDTQYF.

This sequence joins TRBV24-1 and TRBJ2-4; possibly TRBD1 for D (6 bases). CDR3 length: 16 residues. V was cut by 1 base and J by 5 bases, with 14 bases left in between. Per the germline V gene, CDR1 is KGHDR and CDR2 is SFDVKD. The CDR3, as DNA: TGTGCCACCAGTGATTTCTACGGGACATGGGAAAACATTCAGTACTTC. Protein sequence: CATSDFYGTWENIQYF.

This clonotype was picked up many times. The chain couples TRBV28 to TRBJ2-5, with 12 bases matching TRBD2. After removal of 3 bases from V and 0 bases from J, the junction contained 26 bases not matched to a gene. Germline V gene data show CDR1 as MDHEN and CDR2 as SYDVKM. The CDR3 totals 24 residues. The DNA of the CDR3 is TGTGCCAGCAGTTTTGGGGTATTGGCCTCAAGACTAGCGGGAGAACGTGGGGACCAAGAGACCCAGTACTTC. Its translation is CASSFGVLASRLAGERGDQETQYF.

Of note for this clonotype: A clone one base away is much larger, so this may be a read error. The chain recombines TRBV27 with TRBJ2-3, with D perhaps matching TRBD2 (5 bases). The CDR3 spans 13 residues. Germline V gene data show CDR1 as MNHEY and CDR2 as SMNVEV (reference sequence). The CDR3 protein is CASSLSERDTRYF. CDR3 nucleotide sequence: TGTGCCAGCAGTTTATCAGAGAGGGATACGCGGTATTTT.

This clonotype was recorded many times. V usage is TRBV30 and J usage is TRBJ2-7, with D perhaps matching TRBD2 (6 bases). The germline V gene encodes CDR1 GTSNPN and CDR2 SVGIG (reference sequence). V was clipped by 8 bases and J by 5 bases, with 16 bases between them. The CDR3 length is 12 residues. CDR3: CAQRLGRNEQYF. CDR3 sequence (DNA): TGTGCCCAGAGACTAGGACGGAACGAGCAGTACTTC.

The genes are TRBV5-1 and TRBJ1-1; 12 bases map to TRBD1. The V and J ends lost 3 bases and 1 base, in that order; junction bases with no gene match: 4. CDR3 length: 16 amino acids. CDR1 and CDR2 (germline): SGHRS, YFSETQ. The CDR3 DNA follows: TGCGCCAGCAGCTGGGGGGACAGGGGGCAGAACACTGAAGCTTTCTTT. Encoded protein: CASSWGDRGQNTEAFF.

The chain couples TRBV28 to TRBJ2-1, with D maybe TRBD2 (6 bases). V was cut by 4 bases and J by 10 bases, with 14 bases left in between. CDR1 MDHEN and CDR2 SYDVKM come from the germline V gene. CDR3 size: 13 residues. The CDR3 DNA follows: TGTGCCAGCAGTTCCCAGCTAGCGAGCGAGCAGTTCTTC. Its protein is CASSSQLASEQFF.

This chain links TRBV2 with TRBJ2-1; D perhaps matches TRBD1 (5 bases). The CDR3 loop spans 15 amino acids. CDR1 and CDR2 from the germline V gene are SNHLY and FYNNEI. The V gene lost 6 bases and the J gene lost 2 bases, with 14 bases spanning the gap. For the CDR3, the DNA is TGTGCCAGCAGAGAGACAGCAGGGCCCTACAATGAGCAGTTCTTC. Amino acid sequence: CASRETAGPYNEQFF.

The rearrangement uses TRBV5-1 and TRBJ2-7; D possibly uses TRBD1 or TRBD2 (6 bases each). Trimming took 1 base from V and 4 from J, leaving 12 bases between them. This CDR3 region has 14 residues. Germline CDR1 reads SGHRS; CDR2 reads YFSETQ. CDR3 sequence: CASSLRGVSYEQYF. The CDR3 DNA reads as TGCGCCAGCAGCTTGAGGGGGGTTTCGTACGAGCAGTACTTC.

This clonotype occurred many times. This rearrangement joins TRBV2 to TRBJ2-7; D unresolved. Trimming stripped 2 bases from V and 9 bases from J, with 11 bases between. The CDR3 has 12 amino acids. Germline V gene data show CDR1 as SNHLY and CDR2 as FYNNEI. CDR3 sequence (DNA): TGTGCCAGCAGTGAAAACGGTTTCGTGCAGTACTTC. It encodes CASSENGFVQYF.